This is a list of T cell receptor beta chains from one sample in a study of shared clonotypes between healthy human individuals. Clones were sequenced by immunoSEQ multiplex PCR, and TCRdb holds only the in-frame ones, with some missing. This table has more than 550,000 clones, just under 75% appearing once. The source material was memory CD4+ T cells sorted from blood. The receptor set was obtained from a woman aged 25 to 45 in good health. The CDR3 runs from the conserved cysteine through the conserved F or W. D genes are given only for firm matches. A row's size may be missing; if present it is once, few, many or a size class.

D gene,clone size,J gene,V gene,CDR3 DNA,CDR3 protein
-,-,TRBJ1-2,TRBV7-8,TGTGCCAGCAGCTTAGAGGGGCCACGACATGGCTACACCTTC,CASSLEGPRHGYTF
TRBD2,-,TRBJ2-2,TRBV10-3,TGTGCCATCAGTGACCTGACCTCTAGCGGGAGGGGACACACCGGGGAGCTGTTTTTT,CAISDLTSSGRGHTGELFF
TRBD1,-,TRBJ1-1,TRBV2,TGTGCCAGTACGCCGGGACAGGGGTTCGGGGGCACTGAAGCTTTCTTT,CASTPGQGFGGTEAFF
-,-,TRBJ2-3,TRBV5-1,TGCGCCAGCAGCCCTAGGGACGTAGATACGCAGTATTTT,CASSPRDVDTQYF
-,-,TRBJ1-4,TRBV9,TGTGCCAGCAGCGTAGGAGAAGGGCGGGAAAAACTGTTTTTT,CASSVGEGREKLFF
-,once,TRBJ2-3,TRBV19,TGTGCCAGTAGTATCATTATCGGTTCTAGCACAGATACGCAGTATTTT,CASSIIIGSSTDTQYF
TRBD2,-,TRBJ2-7,TRBV5-1,TGCGCCAGCAGGAGCTCGCGGGGAGGGGAGTTCTACGAGCAGTACTTC,CASRSSRGGEFYEQYF
TRBD1,-,TRBJ1-4,TRBV28,TGTGCCAGCAGTTTCCAGGGGGCGACTAATGAAAAACTGTTTTTT,CASSFQGATNEKLFF
-,-,TRBJ1-2,TRBV6-5,TGTGCCAGCAGTTTTATCGCGCCTATGGGTGGCTACACCTTC,CASSFIAPMGGYTF
-,-,TRBJ1-5,TRBV18,TGTGCCAGCTCACTGACGGACGAGGGTCAGCCCCAGCATTTT,CASSLTDEGQPQHF
TRBD1,once,TRBJ2-4,TRBV10-2,TGCGCCAGCAGTGGGAGGGGACAGGAGCTAGCCAAAAACATTCAGTACTTC,CASSGRGQELAKNIQYF
-,many,TRBJ1-2,TRBV12-2,TGTGCAAGTCGCTTAGCGATACCGCAGGGGTATGGCTACACCTTC,CASRLAIPQGYGYTF
-,once,TRBJ1-1,TRBV13,TGTGCCAGCAGCTTGGTGAACACTGAAGCTTTCTTT,CASSLVNTEAFF
-,-,TRBJ2-3,TRBV7-9,TGTGCCAGCAGACCCCGTCAGTGGGGGGCCGGGGATACGCAGTATTTT,CASRPRQWGAGDTQYF
TRBD1,-,TRBJ1-1,TRBV18,TGTGCCAGCAGCCAAGGGTACAGGGGGAACACTGAAGCTTTCTTT,CASSQGYRGNTEAFF
-,-,TRBJ1-1,TRBV7-2,TGTGCCAGCAGCTTAACACCAGGGATGAACACTGAAGCTTTCTTT,CASSLTPGMNTEAFF
-,-,TRBJ1-4,TRBV7-2,TGTGCCAGCAGCTTTTATGGGGGTGAAAAACTGTTTTTT,CASSFYGGEKLFF
TRBD2,many,TRBJ2-1,TRBV30,TGTGCCTGGATGAAAAAGGGACTAGCGGGAAAAGAGCAGTTCTTC,CAWMKKGLAGKEQFF
-,-,TRBJ1-4,TRBV6-6,TGTGCCAGCAGTTCCCCGGACTTTGGGGTTGAAAAACTGTTTTTT,CASSSPDFGVEKLFF
TRBD2,many,TRBJ2-3,TRBV5-1,TGCGCCAGCAGCTTAGGACTAGGATCCGAAGATACGCAGTATTTT,CASSLGLGSEDTQYF
TRBD1,-,TRBJ1-2,TRBV5-4,TGTGCCAGCAGCCCGGGACAGCGAAACTATGGCTACACCTTC,CASSPGQRNYGYTF
-,few,TRBJ1-1,TRBV29-1,TGCAGCGTTGAAGACACAGGCGGAGCAACGGGGGCTGAAGCTTTCTTT,CSVEDTGGATGAEAFF
-,-,TRBJ2-1,TRBV7-3,TGTGCCAGCAGCTTAAGCAACACAGCGCCGGAGTTCTTC,CASSLSNTAPEFF
TRBD2,-,TRBJ2-4,TRBV2,TGTGCCAGGGGGAGCGGGGGGAACATTCAGTACTTC,CARGSGGNIQYF
-,-,TRBJ2-3,TRBV6-5,TGTGCCAGCAGTTATTCGGGACTGAGCACAGATACGCAGTATTTT,CASSYSGLSTDTQYF
TRBD2,few,TRBJ2-3,TRBV7-9,TGTGCCAGCACCCAATATAGCGGGTTAAGCACAGATACGCAGTATTTT,CASTQYSGLSTDTQYF
-,-,TRBJ2-4,TRBV30,TGTGCCTGGGGCCTCCAGGGTGGAAACATTCAGTACTTC,CAWGLQGGNIQYF
TRBD1,-,TRBJ2-5,TRBV5-1,TGCGCCAGCAGCTTGTGGACAGGGGTTTCTCAGACCCAGTACTTC,CASSLWTGVSQTQYF
-,-,TRBJ2-7,TRBV10-3,TGTGCCATCGGGAGAACCTCCGAGCAGTACTTC,CAIGRTSEQYF
TRBD2,-,TRBJ2-7,TRBV7-2,TGTGCCAGCAGCTTAGCGCTCCAGCGGGAGTACGAGCAGTACTTC,CASSLALQREYEQYF
-,-,TRBJ2-5,TRBV11-3,TGTGCCAGCAGCCCCGACCCGGGCGGAGAGACCCAGTACTTC,CASSPDPGGETQYF
TRBD1,-,TRBJ2-7,TRBV5-1,TGCGCCAGCATGGAAGGCGGACAGGGGACCCACGAGCAGTACTTC,CASMEGGQGTHEQYF
-,-,TRBJ1-2,TRBV10-2,TGCGCCAGCAGTGGCCGGGACCTAAAGTTGGGTAGCTATGGCTACACCTTC,CASSGRDLKLGSYGYTF
TRBD1,few,TRBJ2-2,TRBV18,TGTGCCAGCTCAGTGCCGGGACAGCTTAACCCCGGGGAGCTGTTTTTT,CASSVPGQLNPGELFF
-,-,TRBJ2-3,TRBV7-3,TGTGCCAGCAGCTTACCCGGGTACACAGATACGCAGTATTTT,CASSLPGYTDTQYF
TRBD1,-,TRBJ1-6,TRBV15,TGTGCCACCAGCAGAGATCTGTCCGGGACAGGGTTAAATTCACCCCTCCACTTT,CATSRDLSGTGLNSPLHF
-,-,TRBJ2-1,TRBV27,TGTGCCAGCAGTTTATCCTTTCCGATGCGGGGAGGTGAGCAGTTCTTC,CASSLSFPMRGGEQFF
TRBD2,-,TRBJ2-3,TRBV29-1,TGCAGCGTTTGGGAGGGTGTAGCAGATACGCAGTATTTT,CSVWEGVADTQYF
-,-,TRBJ2-1,TRBV7-8,TGTGCCAGCAGCTTAGCAGGCCCAAGGATCTTC,CASSLAGPRIF
TRBD2,-,TRBJ2-3,TRBV7-9,TGTGCCAGCAGCGGGTGGACTAGCGCTGAAACGCAGTATTTT,CASSGWTSAETQYF
TRBD2,-,TRBJ2-7,TRBV2,TGTGCCAGCAGTGAAGCGCGGGGGGACGAGCAGTACTTC,CASSEARGDEQYF
TRBD2,-,TRBJ2-5,TRBV6-5,TGTGCCAGCAGTCCCTCGGGCAGCGGGAGTAAGACCCAGTACTTC,CASSPSGSGSKTQYF
TRBD1,-,TRBJ1-5,TRBV11-2,TGTGCCAGCAGCCGGGGACAGAGCCTTAGCAATCAGCCCCAGCATTTT,CASSRGQSLSNQPQHF
-,-,TRBJ1-3,TRBV29-1,TGCAGCGTTTCCCCCAGCTCTGGAAACACCATATATTTT,CSVSPSSGNTIYF